This T cell receptor (beta chain) was recorded in a study of T cell repertoires in cytomegalovirus infection. About the study: Matching HLA type, along with CMV infection, was indicated by public TCR beta signatures.

CDR1 is MGHRA, CDR2 YSYEKL, per germline. Trimming left V 4 bases short and J 6 bases short, with 19 bases between. The CDR3 consists of 16 residues. TCRdb reprocessed the reads via MiXCR and lists one record per CDR3 protein. This table holds roughly 200,000 distinct CDR3 sequences, 35% to 40% found once. With respect to this clonotype: The antigen remains unidentified.

This chain joins TRBV4-1 and TRBJ2-1; D possibly corresponds to TRBD2 (7 bases). The sample was CD8+ T cells from cultured PBMCs, taken from culture after CMV antigen stimulation. The sequence was collected from a human donor in good health (CMV status not recorded). Some clones in this sample may be carry-over from other donors' samples. The CDR3 sequence is CASSPRGRGGSNEQFF. In DNA form, the CDR3 reads TGCGCCAGCAGCCCCCGGGGGAGGGGGGGATCCAATGAGCAGTTCTTC.